This TCR beta chain was sequenced during a study of blood T cell repertoires in COVID-19. About the study: Whether acute or convalescent, the COVID-19 samples came from the United States, Italy and Spain. Sources were T cells, B-cell-depleted T cells, or PBMCs; the material itself was cDNA or gDNA.

As originally analysed: Reference gene primer amplification gave estimated nucleated cell counts. Assay: immunoSEQ multiplex PCR; the TCRdb copy retains only in-frame clones and omits some. V, J and clone size are taken as reported in that table, and D and trimming were inferred from the DNA itself. The sample lists some 220,000 clones, 83% seen once, with over 4.5% in the top ten. Looked up from germline, CDR1 is MNHEY and CDR2 is SMNVEV (reference sequence). The V segment lost 5 bases and the J segment 4 bases; nucleotides outside the gene matches: 9. The CDR3 loop spans 15 amino acids. The sequencing input was peripheral blood. This TCR was recovered from a human donor in a cohort sampled during active COVID-19. V is TRBV27 and J is TRBJ2-7; TRBD1 agrees at 9 bases. The CDR3 sequence is CASSKEYRGPYEQYF. CDR3 coding DNA: TGTGCCAGCAGTAAGGAGTACAGGGGGCCATACGAGCAGTACTTC.